A selection of T cell receptor beta chains follows, all from one sample in a study of tumor-infiltrating lymphocytes in primary liver carcinoma. TCRdb re-derived calls from the multiplex PCR reads in MiXCR, one entry per CDR3 protein. There are 200,000 or so distinct CDR3 sequences in the sample; about two thirds occur only once, and 7% to 8.5% lies in the top ten. The material sequenced was peripheral blood. These receptors were collected from a woman aged 55-69 years with primary liver carcinoma and hepatitis B virus infection. Each CDR3 is given without its conserved first and last residue.

V: TRBV6-5
CDR3: ASSCYSGNTIY

V: TRBV6-1
CDR3: ASSDPTGQGFSNQPQH

V: TRBV11-2
CDR3: ASTPSRSANYEQY

V: TRBV28
CDR3: ASSDRVLTDTQY

V: TRBV30
CDR3: ATERTSGSFSYEQY

V: TRBV5-4
CDR3: ASSRDKRINTIY

V: TRBV6-5
CDR3: ASSYESWAGELF

V: TRBV29-1
CDR3: SVGRGGEQF

V: TRBV11-2
CDR3: ASTSVLSPTSGANVLT

V: TRBV29-1
CDR3: SVVRDGTEAF

V: TRBV28
CDR3: ASSLGLLTDTQY

V: TRBV7-8
CDR3: ASSPTSGTNIQY

V: TRBV4-2
CDR3: ASSQDQAIGLYTQY

V: TRBV12-3/TRBV12-4
CDR3: ASNFGVFGNTIY

V: TRBV7-9
CDR3: ASTLPAVGSPLH

V: TRBV6-2/TRBV6-3
CDR3: ASSYGGALAYEQY

V: TRBV11-2
CDR3: ASCSVQPSRGGYT

V: TRBV5-1
CDR3: ASSPGTAKNIQY

V: TRBV11-2
CDR3: ASGPSATSTDTQC

V: TRBV12-3/TRBV12-4
CDR3: ASSAAGGRSYEQY

V: TRBV6-1
CDR3: ASSVLAGGVLQETQY

V: TRBV5-1
CDR3: ASSLAGAHEQY

V: TRBV6-2/TRBV6-3
CDR3: ASSTGLVGEQGTQY

V: TRBV6-6
CDR3: ASSYPRGGGETQY

V: TRBV30
CDR3: AWGQGWEGYT

V: TRBV7-8
CDR3: GSSSDRGHEQF

V: TRBV2
CDR3: ASMVTTGADTQY

V: TRBV29-1
CDR3: SGSATSGSVF

V: TRBV28
CDR3: VSSLKYTRGLSAGELS

V: TRBV5-4
CDR3: ASSYQLTSGGTDTQY

V: TRBV6-6
CDR3: ASSYPGTVNTEAF

V: TRBV7-8
CDR3: ASSKGGASGWSSYNEQF

V: TRBV11-2
CDR3: ASSLFVAGSTDTQY

V: TRBV5-1
CDR3: ASSLGSAGKGGYT

V: TRBV11-1
CDR3: ASSSLGGTTYEQY

V: TRBV11-3
CDR3: VSSRTGRGLNEKLF

V: TRBV6-5
CDR3: ASRSKRGTDTQY

V: TRBV11-2
CDR3: ASSLNSGGVEQY

V: TRBV6-1
CDR3: ASTPSRLGTDTQY

V: TRBV4-1
CDR3: ASILTQGAGVYNEQF

V: TRBV6-5
CDR3: ASSYSSVSYAAPVIGYGYS

V: TRBV6-2/TRBV6-3
CDR3: ASSSLTSGSRRGEQY

V: TRBV30
CDR3: ARGYDEQF

V: TRBV11-2
CDR3: ANSLAVQRGANVLT

V: TRBV28
CDR3: ASSFGDGPRGYNEQF

V: TRBV19
CDR3: ASSRGGTGQETQY